A single sample gave rise to the 25 T cell receptor beta chains below, sequenced in a study of T-cell memory formation after mild COVID-19. MiXCR, run by TCRdb on the 5' RACE reads, gives a single entry per CDR3 protein. The table lists some 29,000 distinct CDR3 sequences, about 16% of them singletons. Source material: PBMCs or a T cell subset sorted from them (not recorded which). The receptors shown here come from an adult who had mild COVID-19 (a few samples of this study predate the infection). Cell type and time point are not known.

This clonotype is labeled large (0.1 to 1%). This sequence joins TRBV5-1 and TRBJ2-1; 11 bases line up with TRBD2. CDR3 length: 17 residues. Germline-derived CDR1 and CDR2 are SGHRS and YFSETQ. The J segment lost 4 bases and the V segment lost 0 bases, leaving 6 bases of the junction unmatched. The chain's CDR3 is CASSLAPLAGGYNEQFF. DNA of the CDR3: TGCGCCAGCAGCTTGGCCCCCCTAGCGGGGGGTTACAATGAGCAGTTCTTC. The full variable domain, completed using reference TRBV5-1 and TRBJ2-1, is KAGVTQTPRYLIKTRGQQVTLSCSPISGHRSVSWYQQTPGQGLQFLFEYFSETQRNKGNFPGRFSGRQFSNSRSEMNVSTLELGDSALYLCASSLAPLAGGYNEQFFGPGTRLTVL.

The V gene is TRBV11-2, the J gene TRBJ2-3; perhaps D is TRBD1 or TRBD2 (6 bases each). Trimming stripped 0 bases from V and 8 bases from J, with 18 bases between. This CDR3 is 16 amino acids long. Germline V lookup: CDR1 SGHAT, CDR2 FQNNGV. The CDR3 here is CASSLDVWGASGTQYF. In nucleotides, the CDR3 is TGTGCCAGCAGCTTAGATGTTTGGGGGGCCTCGGGTACGCAGTATTTT.

This clonotype was seen repeatedly, ten times or more. The V and J genes are TRBV15 and TRBJ1-2, with D possibly being TRBD1 (5 bases). Germline CDR1 reads LNHNV; CDR2 reads YYDKDF (reference sequence). This CDR3 spans 15 amino acids. V lost 11 bases, J lost 3 bases, and 22 bases lay in between. The CDR3 DNA sequence: TGTGCCTCGTCTATAGGGACGACGCTGGACTATGGCTACACCTTC. As protein: CASSIGTTLDYGYTF.

This clonotype was seen repeatedly, ten times or more. The chain links TRBV12-3 or TRBV12-4 to TRBJ2-3; a possible D gene is TRBD2 (6 bases). V was pared by 7 bases and J by 7 bases, with 15 bases between. The CDR3 loop spans 13 amino acids. CDR3 region: CASTLGEAYTQYF. The CDR3 region has the DNA TGTGCCAGCACGCTTGGGGAGGCATATACGCAGTATTTT.

In this sample, this clonotype turned up many times. The rearrangement uses TRBV29-1 and TRBJ1-1; 9 bases fit TRBD1. J gave up 6 bases and V 7 bases, and 9 bases lay outside the gene matches. Per the germline V gene, CDR1 is SQVTM and CDR2 is ANQGSEA. CDR3 length equals 13 residues. The CDR3 nucleotides read TGCAGCGCAATACAGGGGGCGCTTGCTGAAGCTTTCTTT. It encodes CSAIQGALAEAFF. Together with reference TRBV29-1 and TRBJ1-1, the CDR3 gives the full variable domain: SAVISQKPSRDICQRGTSLTIQCQVDSQVTMMFWYRQQPGQSLTLIATANQGSEATYESGFVIDKFPISRPNLTFSTLTVSNMSPEDSSIYLCSAIQGALAEAFFGQGTRLTVV.

This clonotype was seen repeatedly, ten times or more. V gene TRBV5-1 combines with J gene TRBJ2-1; 8 nucleotides align to TRBD1. CDR3 length: 13 residues. J lost 8 bases, V lost 1 base, and 2 bases had no gene match. The germline V gene has CDR1 SGHRS and CDR2 YFSETQ. The CDR3 sequence: CASSLQGAYEQFF. The CDR3 DNA is TGCGCCAGCAGCTTGCAGGGGGCCTATGAGCAGTTCTTC.

This clonotype was seen at least ten times. The chain combines TRBV7-2 with TRBJ2-7, with a weak D call TRBD2 (6 bases). Trimming left V 2 bases short and J 9 bases short, with 14 bases between. In germline, CDR1 is SGHTA, CDR2 FQGNSA. The length of the CDR3 is 13 residues. The CDR3 here is CASSLSGWRGQYF. CDR3 in DNA: TGTGCCAGCAGCTTAAGCGGGTGGAGAGGGCAGTACTTC.

The sample holds many counts of this clonotype. The rearrangement uses TRBV20-1 and TRBJ2-1; 7 bases match TRBD1. V was clipped by 1 base and J by 7 bases; unmatched bases: 4. Germline values: CDR1 DFQATT, CDR2 SNEGSKA (reference sequence). The CDR3 runs 13 residues. CDR3: CSARGLTGNEQFF. CDR3 DNA: TGCAGTGCTAGAGGCCTGACAGGGAATGAGCAGTTCTTC.

This clonotype has a count of ten or more. V gene TRBV12-3 or TRBV12-4 combines with J gene TRBJ2-1; D is unclear. The V and J ends lost 5 bases and 1 base respectively, with 12 bases between them. This CDR3 is 15 amino acids long. Here the CDR3 DNA reads TGTGCCAGCAGTATGGACGGGTTTTCCTACAATGAGCAGTTCTTC. Its protein product is CASSMDGFSYNEQFF.

This clonotype was recorded many times. This rearrangement joins TRBV7-2 to TRBJ2-7, with D tentatively TRBD1 (7 bases). This CDR3 region has 13 residues. Germline V gives CDR1 SGHTA, CDR2 FQGNSA. Trimming cost V 5 bases and J 6 bases, with 14 bases left between them. The CDR3 nucleotides read TGTGCCAGCAGCACAATTCAGGGGGGCGAGCAGTACTTC. Protein sequence: CASSTIQGGEQYF.

This clonotype was counted ten times or more. The chain joins TRBV5-1 to TRBJ1-6; unclear D gene. Germline CDR1 is SGHRS and CDR2 is YFSETQ. V gave up 0 bases and J gave up 6 bases, with 7 bases separating them. The CDR3 has 14 residues. CDR3 sequence: CASSLGSINSPLHF. CDR3 in DNA: TGCGCCAGCAGCTTGGGAAGCATTAATTCACCCCTCCACTTT. The variable domain in full, with the rest retrieved from reference TRBV5-1 and TRBJ1-6, is KAGVTQTPRYLIKTRGQQVTLSCSPISGHRSVSWYQQTPGQGLQFLFEYFSETQRNKGNFPGRFSGRQFSNSRSEMNVSTLELGDSALYLCASSLGSINSPLHFGNGTRLTVT.

The sample holds many counts of this clonotype. The chain links TRBV12-5 to TRBJ2-1, with D uncertain. Germline V gene sequence: CDR1 LGHNT, CDR2 FRNRAP. Deletions cut 1 base from V and 10 bases from J, with 5 bases between. The CDR3 length is 11 residues. CDR3 protein: CASGLEREQFF. As DNA, the CDR3 is TGTGCTAGTGGTTTGGAAAGAGAGCAGTTCTTC.

This chain connects TRBV27 to TRBJ2-2, with D uncertain. The CDR3 sequence is 15 residues long. V was trimmed by 4 bases and J by 5 bases, leaving 14 bases between them. Germline assignment: CDR1 MNHEY and CDR2 SMNVEV (reference sequence). In nucleotides, the CDR3 is TGTGCCAGCAGTTGGGCACCCGCAGTAACCGGGGAGCTGTTTTTT. Translation: CASSWAPAVTGELFF.

The table lists this clonotype with many counts. The rearrangement uses TRBV5-5 and TRBJ1-2; TRBD1 matches at 8 bases. Unmatched junction bases numbered 2, after V lost 3 bases and J lost 4 bases. Germline assignment: CDR1 SGHKS and CDR2 YYEKEE (reference sequence). CDR3 length: 13 residues. The CDR3 protein is CASSSGGGYGYTF. Here the CDR3 DNA reads TGTGCCAGCAGCTCAGGGGGCGGCTATGGCTACACCTTC.

This clonotype was seen many times. V gene TRBV6-1 combines with J gene TRBJ1-5; D is possibly TRBD1 (6 bases). V lost 4 bases and J 6 bases, leaving 10 bases between the germline ends. The CDR3 extends over 13 amino acids. Germline V lookup: CDR1 MNHNS, CDR2 SASEGT. CDR3 in amino acids: CASSAGGSQPQHF. For the CDR3, the DNA is TGTGCCAGCAGTGCTGGGGGCAGTCAGCCCCAGCATTTT.

This clonotype is deemed medium-sized. The rearrangement links TRBV7-9 to TRBJ1-1; 8 nucleotides align to TRBD1. Germline-derived CDR1 and CDR2 are SEHNR and FQNEAQ (reference sequence). CDR3 length: 17 residues. Losses at the gene ends were 2 bases for V and 0 bases for J; bases not matched to a gene: 8. The DNA of the CDR3 is TGTGCCAGCAGCTTACCGGGACAGGAGACCATGAACACTGAAGCTTTCTTT. Translated, it gives CASSLPGQETMNTEAFF.

This clonotype was found many times. This chain joins TRBV5-4 and TRBJ1-2; D gene unclear. The CDR3 extends over 12 amino acids. The V gene lost 2 bases and the J gene lost 6 bases, with 8 bases spanning the gap. The germline V gene has CDR1 SGHNT and CDR2 YYREEE (reference sequence). The DNA for the CDR3 is TGTGCCAGCAGCTTCGGGCAGGATGGCTACACCTTC. Protein product: CASSFGQDGYTF.

This clonotype was recorded at least ten times. This chain uses TRBV5-1 with TRBJ2-5; TRBD2 matches at 12 bases. The germline V gene encodes CDR1 SGHRS and CDR2 YFSETQ. With 6 bases clipped from V and 4 bases from J, the junction kept 10 bases outside the gene matches. CDR3 length: 16 amino acids. The CDR3 spells CASTKTTSGSGETQYF. The CDR3 DNA sequence: TGCGCCAGCACGAAGACGACTAGCGGGAGTGGAGAGACCCAGTACTTC.

This clonotype was recorded many times. The V call is TRBV12-3 or TRBV12-4, the J call TRBJ2-5; D could derive from TRBD1 or TRBD2 (5 bases each). The CDR3 is made up of 14 amino acids. V dropped 1 base and J dropped 6 bases, with 12 bases sitting between them. The CDR3 DNA is TGTGCCAGCAGTTTAGGAGGGGTGGGGAAGACCCAGTACTTC. Its protein product is CASSLGGVGKTQYF.

This clonotype was seen repeatedly, ten times or more. The J gene is TRBJ1-2, the V gene TRBV6-6, with 8 bases lining up with TRBD1. The CDR3 is 15 residues long. J lost 2 bases, V lost 5 bases, and 7 bases had no gene match. Germline assignment: CDR1 MNHNY and CDR2 SVGAGI (reference sequence). The CDR3 region is CASSPQGALNYGYTF. CDR3 nucleotides: TGTGCCAGCAGTCCCCAGGGGGCCCTGAACTATGGCTACACCTTC.

This clonotype showed up many times. DNA for the CDR3: TGCGCCAGCAGCCAAGATCGCAGCGGGGACTATGGCTACACCTTC. Its translation is CASSQDRSGDYGYTF. The V gene is TRBV4-3, the J gene TRBJ1-2; D is unclear. CDR1 is LGHNA, CDR2 YSLEER, per germline. The CDR3 has 15 amino acids. Trimming took off 0 bases at V and 3 bases at J, with 11 bases between the two ends.

This clonotype appeared many times. The rearrangement joins TRBV7-2 to TRBJ2-3; 10 nucleotides match TRBD2. Germline loops: CDR1 SGHTA, CDR2 FQGNSA. V shed 3 bases, J shed 0 bases, and the junction held 9 bases outside the gene matches. The CDR3 consists of 18 residues. The CDR3 protein is CASSFLILAGASTDTQYF. The CDR3 nucleotides are TGTGCCAGCAGCTTCCTAATCCTAGCGGGAGCTAGCACAGATACGCAGTATTTT.

This rearrangement joins TRBV7-9 to TRBJ1-2; D might be TRBD1 (5 bases). Germline-derived CDR1 and CDR2 are SEHNR and FQNEAQ (reference sequence). V lost 5 bases, J lost 4 bases, and 14 bases lay in between. The CDR3 runs to 14 residues. The CDR3 loop is CASSGTGTGYGYTF. CDR3 DNA: TGTGCCAGCAGCGGAACCGGGACTGGCTATGGCTACACCTTC.

This clonotype was observed a handful of times. DNA of the CDR3: TGTGCCAGCAGTTTTTTGACAGGGGGCAATCAGCCCCAGCATTTT. Protein product: CASSFLTGGNQPQHF. The chain links TRBV12-3 or TRBV12-4 to TRBJ1-5; the match to TRBD1 covers 8 bases. This CDR3 region has 15 residues. After removal of 3 bases from V and 2 bases from J, the junction contained 3 bases not matched to a gene.

This clonotype has at least ten counts. This chain links TRBV5-1 with TRBJ2-7, with D tentatively TRBD2 (7 bases). The CDR3 contains 16 residues. Trimming removed 1 base at V and 2 bases at J, with 16 bases between. Germline V CDR1 and CDR2: SGHRS, YFSETQ. The CDR3 loop is CASSLLTGGLTYEQYF. CDR3 sequence (DNA): TGCGCCAGCAGCTTGTTGACGGGGGGCCTTACCTACGAGCAGTACTTC.